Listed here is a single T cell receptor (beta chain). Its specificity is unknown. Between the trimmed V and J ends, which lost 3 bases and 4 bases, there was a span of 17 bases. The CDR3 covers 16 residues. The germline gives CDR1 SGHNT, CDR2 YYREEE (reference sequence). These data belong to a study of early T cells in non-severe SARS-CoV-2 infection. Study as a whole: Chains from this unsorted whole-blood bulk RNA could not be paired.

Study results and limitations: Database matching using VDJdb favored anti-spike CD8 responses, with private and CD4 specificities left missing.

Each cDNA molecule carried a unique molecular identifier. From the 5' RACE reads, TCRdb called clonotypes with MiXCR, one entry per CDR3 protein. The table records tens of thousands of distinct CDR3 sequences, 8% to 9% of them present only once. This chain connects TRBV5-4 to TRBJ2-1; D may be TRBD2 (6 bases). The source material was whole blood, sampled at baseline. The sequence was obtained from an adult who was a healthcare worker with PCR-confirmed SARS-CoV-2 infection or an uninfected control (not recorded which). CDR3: CASSSLYGTQYNEQFF. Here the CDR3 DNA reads TGTGCCAGCAGCTCCCTTTACGGGACTCAGTACAATGAGCAGTTCTTC.